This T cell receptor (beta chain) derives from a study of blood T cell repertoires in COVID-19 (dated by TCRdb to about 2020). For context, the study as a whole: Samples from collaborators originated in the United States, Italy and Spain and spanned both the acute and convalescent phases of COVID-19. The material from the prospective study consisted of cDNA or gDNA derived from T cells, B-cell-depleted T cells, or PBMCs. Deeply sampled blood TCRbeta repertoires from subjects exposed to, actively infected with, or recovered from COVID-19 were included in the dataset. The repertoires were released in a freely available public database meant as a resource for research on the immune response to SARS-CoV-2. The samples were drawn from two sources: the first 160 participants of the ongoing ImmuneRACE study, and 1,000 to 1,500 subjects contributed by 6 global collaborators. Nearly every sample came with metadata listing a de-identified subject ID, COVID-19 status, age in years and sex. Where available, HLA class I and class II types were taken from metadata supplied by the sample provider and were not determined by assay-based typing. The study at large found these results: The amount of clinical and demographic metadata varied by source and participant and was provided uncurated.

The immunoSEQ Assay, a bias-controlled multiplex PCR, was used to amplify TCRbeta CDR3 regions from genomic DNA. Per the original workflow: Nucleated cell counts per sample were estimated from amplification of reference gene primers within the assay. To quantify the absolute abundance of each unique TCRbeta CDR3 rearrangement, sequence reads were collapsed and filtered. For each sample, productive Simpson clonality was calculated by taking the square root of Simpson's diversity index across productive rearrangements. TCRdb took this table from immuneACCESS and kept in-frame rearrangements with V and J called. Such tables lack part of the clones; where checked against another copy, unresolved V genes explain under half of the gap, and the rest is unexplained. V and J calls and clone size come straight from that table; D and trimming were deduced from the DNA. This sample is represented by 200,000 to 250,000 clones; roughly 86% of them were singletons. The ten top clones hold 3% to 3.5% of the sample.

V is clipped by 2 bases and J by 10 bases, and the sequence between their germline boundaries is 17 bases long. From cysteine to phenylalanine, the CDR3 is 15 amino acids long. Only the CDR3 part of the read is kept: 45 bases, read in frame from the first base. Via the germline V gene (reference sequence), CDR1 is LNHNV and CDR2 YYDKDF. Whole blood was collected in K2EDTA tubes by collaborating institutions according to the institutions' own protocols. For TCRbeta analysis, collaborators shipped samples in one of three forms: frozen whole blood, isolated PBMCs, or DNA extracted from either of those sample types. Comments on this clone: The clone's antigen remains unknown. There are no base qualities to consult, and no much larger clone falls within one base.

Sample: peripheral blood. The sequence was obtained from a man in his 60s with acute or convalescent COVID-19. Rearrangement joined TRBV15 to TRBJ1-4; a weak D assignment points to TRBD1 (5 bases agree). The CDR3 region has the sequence CATSRPGIRRGKLFF. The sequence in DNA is TGTGCCACCAGCAGACCAGGGATTAGGCGGGGAAAACTGTTTTTT.